The present T cell receptor beta chain was sequenced within a study of cytomegalovirus exposure and HLA in healthy donors. CDR1 and CDR2 from the germline V gene are SGHRS and YFSETQ. Trimming took 2 bases from V and 4 from J; bases not matched to a gene: 11. The CDR3 extends over 17 amino acids. PCR was performed using 60 Vbeta and 13 Jbeta primers. The protocol was immunoSEQ multiplex PCR, while the TCRdb copy is restricted to in-frame clones and leaves out a portion. Of 200,000 to 250,000 clones in the sample, 77% were seen once. This receptor was identified in a woman aged 55-75 years in good health and CMV-seropositive. The chain is built from TRBV5-1 and TRBJ2-1, with 8 bases lining up with TRBD1. Input material: PBMCs. The DNA for the CDR3 is TGCGCCAGCAGCTTCACCGGGACAGGCGACGGTTACAATGAGCAGTTCTTC. Translation gives CASSFTGTGDGYNEQFF.